This passage covers 28 T cell receptor beta chains from one sample sequenced in a study of cytomegalovirus exposure and HLA in healthy donors. PCR was performed using 60 Vbeta and 13 Jbeta primers. Profiled with immunoSEQ multiplex PCR; TCRdb holds only in-frame clones, not every one. The repertoire holds about 140,000 clones, with over 75% as singletons. The sample was PBMCs. The receptor set was obtained from a female donor in good health and CMV-seronegative.

The chain has TRBV5-1 and TRBJ2-7, with 10 nucleotides matching TRBD1. Germline CDR1 reads SGHRS; CDR2 reads YFSETQ. Trimming cost V 4 bases and J 3 bases; bases outside gene matches: 4. This CDR3 comprises 14 residues. CDR3 in DNA: TGCGCCAGCAGCCCCGGGACAGGGGTCTACGAGCAGTACTTC. This translates into CASSPGTGVYEQYF.

This sequence joins TRBV10-3 and TRBJ1-1; 7 positions agree with TRBD1. CDR1 is ENHRY, CDR2 SYGVKD, per germline. This CDR3 is built from 13 residues. V gave up 10 bases and J gave up 1 base; unmatched junction bases: 6. The CDR3 coding sequence is TGTGCCACACAGGGGAAGGCGAACACTGAAGCTTTCTTT. Translated, it gives CATQGKANTEAFF.

This chain links TRBV5-1 with TRBJ2-7; TRBD2 matches 7 bases. The CDR3 runs to 16 residues. The J segment lost 1 base and the V segment lost 4 bases, leaving 11 bases of the junction unmatched. Germline CDR1 and CDR2: SGHRS and YFSETQ. The CDR3 sequence is CASSEVGLVGSYEQYF. The CDR3 coding sequence is TGCGCCAGCAGCGAGGTCGGACTAGTGGGATCCTACGAGCAGTACTTC.

With respect to this clone: Other DNA sequences from this sample encode an identical CDR3 as well. J is TRBJ1-1 and V is TRBV28; maybe TRBD1 (5 bases). From germline, CDR1 is MDHEN and CDR2 SYDVKM. The CDR3 covers 13 residues. V was clipped by 2 bases and J by 1 base, with 5 bases between them. CDR3 protein: CASSLQGNTEAFF. The CDR3 nucleotides are TGTGCCAGCAGTTTACAGGGGAACACTGAAGCTTTCTTT.

CDR3 protein: CAWREAGLSYEQYF. DNA of the CDR3: TGTGCCTGGAGAGAGGCAGGGCTCTCCTACGAGCAGTACTTC. This chain uses TRBV30 with TRBJ2-5, with D maybe TRBD1 (5 bases). The DNA end is a closer match to TRBJ2-7, so the J assignment may be wrong. Germline V gene lookup returns CDR1 GTSNPN and CDR2 SVGIG (reference sequence). This CDR3 contains 14 residues.

The chain combines TRBV5-6 with TRBJ2-7, with 7 bases identical to TRBD2. Germline CDR1 is SGHDT and CDR2 is YYEEEE. CDR3 size: 14 residues. V was pared by 3 bases and J by 6 bases, with 9 bases of the junction left unmatched. The CDR3 region has the DNA TGTGCCAGCAGCTCCGCGGGAGCCGGGCTCGAGCAGTACTTC. It codes for CASSSAGAGLEQYF.

The chain recombines TRBV6-5 with TRBJ2-3, with 8 bases matching TRBD1. In germline, CDR1 is MNHEY, CDR2 SVGAGI. V trimming: 3 bases; J trimming: 4 bases; junction bases outside the gene matches: 9. This CDR3 is built from 16 residues. The CDR3 DNA follows: TGTGCCAGCAGTTATAGGACAGGGATGGGTGCAGATACGCAGTATTTT. Encoded protein: CASSYRTGMGADTQYF.

V gene TRBV5-4 combines with J gene TRBJ2-4; a weak D match, TRBD2 (6 bases). V gave up 4 bases and J gave up 0 bases, with 8 bases separating them. Germline V gene sequence: CDR1 SGHNT, CDR2 YYREEE (reference sequence). CDR3 length equals 14 residues. CDR3 coding DNA: TGTGCCAGCAGCCCGGGACTAGCCAAAAACATTCAGTACTTC. This gives the protein CASSPGLAKNIQYF.

The genes are TRBV5-4 and TRBJ2-5, with 7 bases fitting TRBD1. This CDR3 comprises 17 residues. J gave up 1 base and V 4 bases, and 13 bases lay outside the gene matches. Germline V gene data show CDR1 as SGHNT and CDR2 as YYREEE (reference sequence). As DNA, the CDR3 is TGTGCCAGCAGCCCTGGGACAGCTCGGTTGCTCCAAGAGACCCAGTACTTC. Translation gives CASSPGTARLLQETQYF.

The chain joins TRBV11-2 to TRBJ2-5, with 7 bases lining up with TRBD1. Germline V gives CDR1 SGHAT, CDR2 FQNNGV. Germline trimming cut 5 bases from V and 3 bases from J; bases unmatched to any gene: 9. The CDR3 sequence is 15 residues long. The CDR3 is CASSTRTGTEETQYF. The CDR3 DNA is TGTGCCAGCAGCACACGGACCGGGACAGAAGAGACCCAGTACTTC. The whole variable domain, filled in from reference TRBV11-2 and TRBJ2-5, reads EAGVAQSPRYKIIEKRQSVAFWCNPISGHATLYWYQQILGQGPKLLIQFQNNGVVDDSQLPKDRFSAERLKGVDSTLKIQPAKLEDSAVYLCASSTRTGTEETQYFGPGTRLLVL.

CDR3 DNA sequence: TGCGCCAGCAGCGTTGGACAGGGTGGGTACAATGAGCAGTTCTTC. Residues: CASSVGQGGYNEQFF. The J gene is TRBJ2-1, the V gene TRBV4-1, with TRBD1 matching over 8 bases. Germline CDR1 and CDR2: MGHRA and YSYEKL. The CDR3 is made up of 15 amino acids. Losses at the gene ends were 5 bases for V and 4 bases for J; bases not matched to a gene: 7.

The CDR3 bases are TGTGCCAGCAGAAAGACTAGCGGGCACACCGGGGAGCTGTTTTTT. This sequence encodes CASRKTSGHTGELFF. V and J are TRBV6-6 and TRBJ2-2; 10 bases match TRBD2. The germline CDR1 and CDR2 sequences are MNHNY and SVGAGI (reference sequence). With 6 bases clipped from V and 3 bases from J, the junction kept 4 bases outside the gene matches. This CDR3 comprises 15 residues.

The rearrangement links TRBV4-1 to TRBJ1-1; maybe TRBD1 (5 bases). The CDR3 totals 13 residues. V lost 7 bases and J 5 bases, leaving 14 bases between the germline ends. In germline, CDR1 is MGHRA, CDR2 YSYEKL. In DNA, the CDR3 is TGCGCCAGCAACACAGGAGTGGGGACTGAAGCTTTCTTT. Its translation: CASNTGVGTEAFF.

The chain uses TRBV29-1 and TRBJ2-5; TRBD1 is a possible D gene (5 bases). The J call may be faulty, since TRBJ2-7 better matches the DNA end. This CDR3 has 14 amino acids. The germline V gene has CDR1 SQVTM and CDR2 ANQGSEA. The CDR3: CSVETDKVGNEQYF. In DNA, the CDR3 is TGCAGCGTTGAAACGGACAAGGTGGGCAACGAGCAGTACTTC.

This clone appeared a single time. The V and J genes are TRBV2 and TRBJ1-2; 11 nucleotides align to TRBD1. This CDR3 is 14 amino acids long. Looked up from germline, CDR1 is SNHLY and CDR2 is FYNNEI. J lost 4 bases, V lost 6 bases, and 4 bases had no gene match. The CDR3 coding sequence is TGTGCCAGCAGCGGACAGGGGGCAGGCTATGGCTACACCTTC. Translation: CASSGQGAGYGYTF. The full variable domain, with the rest looked up from reference TRBV2 and TRBJ1-2, is EPEVTQTPSHQVTQMGQEVILRCVPISNHLYFYWYRQILGQKVEFLVSFYNNEISEKSEIFDDQFSVERPDGSNFTLKIRSTKLEDSAMYFCASSGQGAGYGYTFGSGTRLTVV.

This chain joins TRBV6-5 and TRBJ2-7; 7 bases are a match to TRBD1. The CDR3 loop spans 15 amino acids. CDR1 and CDR2 from the germline V gene are MNHEY and SVGAGI. Trimming removed 0 bases from V and 4 bases from J; junction bases left unmatched: 6. This CDR3 is CASSYSGQGVYEQYF. CDR3 DNA sequence: TGTGCCAGCAGTTACTCGGGGCAGGGGGTGTACGAGCAGTACTTC.

The rearrangement links TRBV2 to TRBJ2-2; perhaps TRBD1 as D (6 bases). The ends were cut back, 4 bases at V and 5 bases at J, with 17 bases in the middle. This CDR3 comprises 16 residues. The germline V gene has CDR1 SNHLY and CDR2 FYNNEI. The chain's CDR3 is CASSGVRRGRTGELFF. Here the CDR3 DNA reads TGTGCCAGCAGTGGGGTCAGAAGGGGGAGAACCGGGGAGCTGTTTTTT.

This chain connects TRBV6-1 to TRBJ1-4, with D unclear. Germline V gives CDR1 MNHNS, CDR2 SASEGT. This CDR3 contains 14 residues. Trimming cost V 7 bases and J 5 bases, with 14 bases left between them. CDR3 sequence (DNA): TGTGCCAGCACTTTCGGAGTTCGAAATGAAAAACTGTTTTTT. Its translation is CASTFGVRNEKLFF.

The chain carries TRBV4-1 and TRBJ2-1; 10 bases map to TRBD2. This CDR3 has 15 residues. CDR1 is MGHRA, CDR2 YSYEKL, per germline. The V gene end was trimmed by 4 bases and the J gene end by 6 bases; junction bases not matched to a gene: 6. CDR3 in amino acids: CASSPTSGNSNEQFF. The CDR3 DNA reads as TGCGCCAGCAGCCCTACTAGCGGGAACTCCAATGAGCAGTTCTTC.

V gene TRBV6-5 combines with J gene TRBJ1-2; possible D gene TRBD1, 6 bases. Germline CDR1 and CDR2: MNHEY and SVGAGI. The CDR3 runs 12 residues. V was pared by 7 bases and J by 7 bases, with 13 bases between. The CDR3 DNA is TGTGCCAGCACCAGGGGCGGGCTTGGCTACACCTTC. This codes for CASTRGGLGYTF.

In its sample, this clone was seen once. V is TRBV30 and J is TRBJ2-7; 8 bases agree with TRBD2. The J segment lost 6 bases and the V segment lost 4 bases, leaving 5 bases of the junction unmatched. The CDR3 length is 12 residues. CDR1 and CDR2 (germline): GTSNPN, SVGIG (reference sequence). CDR3 DNA: TGTGCCTGGAATCCGGGAGGGGGCGAGCAGTACTTC. Its protein product is CAWNPGGGEQYF. Drawing the rest from reference TRBV30 and TRBJ2-7, the complete variable domain is SQTIHQWPATLVQPVGSPLSLECTVEGTSNPNLYWYRQAAGRGLQLLFYSVGIGQISSEVPQNLSASRPQDRQFILSSKKLLLSDSGFYLCAWNPGGGEQYFGPGTRLTVT.

The CDR3 bases are TGTGCCAGCACCCCTGCCGGGGGGGGCACTGAAGCTTTCTTT. The encoded protein is CASTPAGGGTEAFF. The chain carries TRBV28 and TRBJ1-1; D possibly corresponds to TRBD1 (5 bases). Germline CDR1 MDHEN, CDR2 SYDVKM. The length of the CDR3 is 14 residues. Trimming shortened V by 7 bases and J by 4 bases, and 16 bases separated the two germline ends.

The gene calls are TRBV28 and TRBJ2-5; TRBD2 aligns across 9 bases. V was pared by 8 bases and J by 2 bases, with 6 bases of the junction left unmatched. The germline V gene has CDR1 MDHEN and CDR2 SYDVKM. CDR3 size: 14 residues. In DNA form, the CDR3 reads TGTGCCAGCCGATTAGCGGGAGATCAAGAGACCCAGTACTTC. Translation gives CASRLAGDQETQYF.

The rearrangement links TRBV4-1 to TRBJ2-7, with D tentatively TRBD1 (6 bases). With 4 bases removed from V and 3 bases from J, the gap between germline ends came to 16 bases. The CDR3 runs 15 residues. The germline CDR1 and CDR2 sequences are MGHRA and YSYEKL. In DNA, the CDR3 is TGCGCCAGCAGCCCGGACAGCAATTACCGCTACGAGCAGTACTTC. Amino acids: CASSPDSNYRYEQYF.

The chain links TRBV28 to TRBJ2-2; 8 nucleotides agree with TRBD2. The ends lost 6 bases at V and 0 bases at J; junction bases unmatched: 9. The germline V gene encodes CDR1 MDHEN and CDR2 SYDVKM. This CDR3 is built from 17 residues. The CDR3 reads CASSPRMGLANTGELFF. Here the CDR3 DNA reads TGTGCCAGCAGCCCGAGGATGGGACTAGCGAACACCGGGGAGCTGTTTTTT.

The sample holds one count of this clone. The chain joins TRBV14 to TRBJ2-7, with 9 bases lining up with TRBD2. The CDR3 has 15 amino acids. V dropped 3 bases and J dropped 1; count of bases not matched to a gene: 4. CDR1 and CDR2 from the germline V gene are SGHDN and FVKESK. CDR3 residues: CASSHPGLASYEQYF. The CDR3 DNA sequence: TGTGCCAGCAGCCATCCGGGACTAGCTTCCTACGAGCAGTACTTC.

J is TRBJ2-3 and V is TRBV7-3; maybe TRBD1 (5 bases). Germline lookup yields CDR1 SGHTA and CDR2 FQGTGA. V was trimmed by 2 bases and J by 0 bases, leaving 9 bases between them. The CDR3 contains 15 residues. The CDR3 DNA sequence: TGTGCCAGCAGCTTATCCCCAGGGAGCACAGATACGCAGTATTTT. Translated, it gives CASSLSPGSTDTQYF.

V usage is TRBV28 and J usage is TRBJ2-6; TRBD1 might be the D (5 bases). CDR1 and CDR2 (germline): MDHEN, SYDVKM. The CDR3 totals 15 residues. The germline V and J ends were trimmed by 5 bases and 0 bases, with 8 bases remaining between them. The CDR3 nucleotides are TGTGCCAGCAGTAGCCAGGGCTCTGGGGCCAACGTCCTGACTTTC. Amino acids: CASSSQGSGANVLTF.